This T cell receptor (beta chain) was captured in a study of T cells after yellow fever vaccination. TCRdb re-analysed the 5' RACE reads in MiXCR, keeping a single row per CDR3 protein. Among fewer than 350,000 distinct CDR3 sequences listed, around 4% were seen once. This receptor was identified in a man between 18 and 29 years old who received the YFV17D yellow fever vaccine. Here the sequenced sample was PBMCs, taken on the day of the yellow fever booster vaccination.

CDR3 amino acids: CASSLFGPDTEAFF. The CDR3 DNA follows: TGCGCCAGCAGCTTGTTTGGACCGGACACTGAAGCTTTCTTT. This sequence joins TRBV5-1 and TRBJ1-1, with D unclear. This CDR3 is built from 14 residues. With 1 base removed from V and 3 bases from J, the gap between germline ends came to 10 bases. Germline CDR1 is SGHRS and CDR2 is YFSETQ.